Presented here are 24 T cell receptor beta chains from one specimen sequenced in a study of vaccination effects on CD4 cells after COVID-19. Assay used: immunoSEQ multiplex PCR; TCRdb lists only in-frame clones, some missing. In the table there are over 25,000 clones, 75% to 90% of which are singletons. ViraFEST assay sequencing came after antigen-specific CD4+ T cells were expanded with viral peptide pools. Following an approximately ten-day culture, CD4+ T cells were purified. The cohort was immunized with two doses of either the BNT162b2 or mRNA-1273 vaccine. Their antigens remain unidentified. The sequenced sample was CD4+ T cells from PBMCs cultured with SARS-CoV-2 spike peptides, obtained after COVID-19 vaccination. These receptors all come from a human donor who received a COVID-19 vaccine. Some clones in this sample may be carry-over from other donors' samples.

The chain uses TRBV14 and TRBJ2-5; TRBD2 matches at 15 bases. J was trimmed by 4 bases and V by 3 bases; bases with no gene match: 9. CDR1 is SGHDN, CDR2 FVKESK, per germline. This CDR3 has 18 amino acids. CDR3 residues: CASSHSWTSGGARETQYF. Written as DNA, the CDR3 is TGTGCCAGCAGCCATTCGTGGACTAGCGGGGGGGCGAGAGAGACCCAGTACTTC.

The chain employs TRBV24-1 and TRBJ1-1; no definite D call. The V and J ends lost 3 bases and 4 bases respectively, with 8 bases between them. The CDR3 covers 13 residues. Germline assignment: CDR1 KGHDR and CDR2 SFDVKD. The CDR3 nucleotides are TGTGCCACCAGTGATGGTAGGCGCACTGAAGCTTTCTTT. This codes for CATSDGRRTEAFF.

The chain joins TRBV4-2 to TRBJ2-6, with D uncertain. CDR3 length: 17 residues. The V end lost 3 bases, the J end lost 0 bases, and 12 bases lay between the germline ends. Germline CDR1 reads LGHNA; CDR2 reads YNFKEQ. The CDR3 sequence is CASSQTLMGSGANVLTF. CDR3 coding DNA: TGTGCCAGCAGCCAGACATTAATGGGCTCTGGGGCCAACGTCCTGACTTTC.

The chain recombines TRBV12-3 or TRBV12-4 with TRBJ2-4; 10 nucleotides line up with TRBD1. The CDR3 spans 13 residues. Unmatched junction bases numbered 7, after V lost 7 bases and J lost 10 bases. The CDR3 DNA sequence: TGTGCCAGCACCGGGGACAGGGGACTAATTCAGTACTTC. Translation gives CASTGDRGLIQYF.

This chain links TRBV3-1 (or the pseudogene TRBV3-2) with TRBJ2-7; TRBD1 or TRBD2 may be the D gene (5 bases each). The CDR3 is made up of 17 amino acids. Germline CDR1 and CDR2: LGHDT and YNNKEL (reference sequence). The germline V and J ends were trimmed by 1 base and 0 bases, with 16 bases remaining between them. CDR3 region: CASSQVEGDGDSYEQYV. In DNA form, the CDR3 reads TGTGCCAGCAGCCAAGTCGAAGGGGACGGAGACTCCTACGAGCAGTACGTC.

The chain has TRBV5-1 and TRBJ2-1; D may match TRBD1 or TRBD2 (5 bases each). The germline V and J ends were trimmed by 4 bases and 9 bases, with 17 bases remaining between them. The length of the CDR3 is 14 residues. CDR1 is SGHRS, CDR2 YFSETQ, per germline. The CDR3 DNA follows: TGCGCCAGCAGCCCGGGGCCAGAGCCTGGTGAGCAGTTCTTC. Encoded protein: CASSPGPEPGEQFF.

This chain links TRBV2 with TRBJ1-2; D is uncertain. The germline V gene has CDR1 SNHLY and CDR2 FYNNEI. There are 13 residues in the CDR3. V lost 2 bases and J 6 bases, leaving 10 bases between the germline ends. CDR3 nucleotides: TGTGCCAGCAGTGAAATGGGGTACGATGGCTACACCTTC. Translating it yields CASSEMGYDGYTF.

The J gene is TRBJ1-5, the V gene TRBV28; D is perhaps TRBD1 (6 bases). The V gene lost 10 bases and the J gene lost 0 bases, with 13 bases spanning the gap. CDR1 and CDR2 from the germline V gene are MDHEN and SYDVKM. This CDR3 region has 14 residues. CDR3 sequence: CAIQGLYSNQPQHF. The DNA for the CDR3 is TGTGCCATTCAGGGGCTCTATAGCAATCAGCCCCAGCATTTT. The entire variable domain, with the rest obtained from reference TRBV28 and TRBJ1-5, is as follows: DVKVTQSSRYLVKRTGEKVFLECVQDMDHENMFWYRQDPGLGLRLIYFSYDVKMKEKGDIPEGYSVSREKKERFSLILESASTNQTSMYLCAIQGLYSNQPQHFGDGTRLSIL.

In nucleotides, the CDR3 is TGCGCCAGCAGCTTCACAGGGGGCCACACCGGGGAGCTGTTTTTT. Amino acid sequence: CASSFTGGHTGELFF. This chain joins TRBV5-1 and TRBJ2-2; 9 positions match TRBD1. After removal of 2 bases from V and 3 bases from J, the junction contained 2 bases not matched to a gene. Germline V gives CDR1 SGHRS, CDR2 YFSETQ. The CDR3 is made up of 15 amino acids.

This clone turned up a few times. CDR3 sequence (DNA): TGTGCCAGTAGTGTCTCCGGACTTCACTATAATTCACCCCTCCACTTT. It encodes CASSVSGLHYNSPLHF. J is TRBJ1-6 and V is TRBV19; D gene ambiguous. V lost 5 bases to trimming and J lost 3 bases, with 14 bases between them. Germline V gene sequence: CDR1 LNHDA, CDR2 SQIVND (reference sequence). This CDR3 has 16 residues.

The chain recombines TRBV5-1 with TRBJ1-2, with a weak D call TRBD1 (6 bases). V lost 6 bases to trimming and J lost 4 bases, with 13 bases between them. This CDR3 has 13 residues. Germline V gives CDR1 SGHRS, CDR2 YFSETQ. The CDR3: CASTRGQIYGYTF. DNA of the CDR3: TGCGCCAGCACACGGGGACAAATCTATGGCTACACCTTC.

The chain carries TRBV5-5 and TRBJ2-7; 8 bases are a match to TRBD1. CDR1 and CDR2 (germline): SGHKS, YYEKEE (reference sequence). The CDR3 consists of 14 residues. V lost 3 bases to trimming and J lost 4 bases; unmatched junction nucleotides: 6. The CDR3 coding sequence is TGTGCCAGCAGCTCCGGGACAGGAAGGTACGAGCAGTACGTC. Protein sequence: CASSSGTGRYEQYV.

This clone was counted between two and nine times. The chain links TRBV7-9 to TRBJ1-6; 8 bases map to TRBD1. Germline loops: CDR1 SEHNR, CDR2 FQNEAQ (reference sequence). This CDR3 contains 14 residues. V shed 5 bases and J 11 bases; nucleotides not matched to a gene: 8. For the CDR3, the DNA is TGTGCCAGCAGCAACCGGACAGGGACGACACCCCTCCACTTT. The encoded protein is CASSNRTGTTPLHF.

CDR3 in amino acids: CASSEWGAGYGYTF. CDR3 coding DNA: TGTGCCAGCAGTGAATGGGGGGCTGGCTATGGCTACACCTTC. The rearrangement links TRBV25-1 to TRBJ1-2; possible D gene TRBD1, 6 bases. The ends were cut back, 1 base at V and 4 bases at J, with 10 bases in the middle. The CDR3 loop spans 14 amino acids. Looked up from germline, CDR1 is MGHDK and CDR2 is SYGVNS.

This clone was picked up a small number of times. The V gene is TRBV5-4, the J gene TRBJ1-1; D ambiguous. The CDR3 is 11 residues long. Trimming shortened V by 5 bases and J by 5 bases, and 7 bases separated the two germline ends. CDR1 SGHNT and CDR2 YYREEE come from the germline V gene (reference sequence). DNA for the CDR3: TGTGCCAGCAGTGTTTCGACTGAAGCTTTCTTT. Amino acids: CASSVSTEAFF. The variable domain in full, completed from reference TRBV5-4 and TRBJ1-1, reads ETGVTQSPTHLIKTRGQQVTLRCSSQSGHNTVSWYQQALGQGPQFIFQYYREEENGRGNFPPRFSGLQFPNYSSELNVNALELDDSALYLCASSVSTEAFFGQGTRLTVV.

The chain uses TRBV7-2 and TRBJ1-5; the D gene is possibly TRBD1 (5 bases). CDR3 size: 13 residues. Trimming took 4 bases from V and 6 from J, leaving 10 bases between them. Looked up from germline, CDR1 is SGHTA and CDR2 is FQGNSA. The CDR3 DNA reads as TGTGCCAGCAGCTGGGAAGGGACTCAGCCCCAGCATTTT. Translated, it gives CASSWEGTQPQHF. Full variable domain (remainder filled in from reference TRBV7-2 and TRBJ1-5): GAGVSQSPSNKVTEKGKDVELRCDPISGHTALYWYRQSLGQGLEFLIYFQGNSAPDKSGLPSDRFSAERTGGSVSTLTIQRTQQEDSAVYLCASSWEGTQPQHFGDGTRLSIL.

The V call is TRBV28, the J call TRBJ1-1, with a weak D call TRBD1 (6 bases). The V end lost 5 bases, the J end lost 4 bases, and 17 bases lay between the germline ends. Germline CDR1 MDHEN, CDR2 SYDVKM. This CDR3 is built from 15 residues. CDR3 amino acids: CASSLPTGLGTEAFF. CDR3 sequence (DNA): TGTGCCAGCAGTCTTCCTACAGGGTTGGGCACTGAAGCTTTCTTT.

Remarks on this clone: At one end the junction does not follow the germline gene, possibly because of a read error. In nucleotides, the CDR3 is TGTGCCAGCAGCGGAGGGAGCAGTCAGCCCCAGCATTTT. Protein sequence: CASSGGSSQPQHF. V and J are TRBV7-8 and TRBJ1-5; D is uncertain. The length of the CDR3 is 13 residues. Germline CDR1 is SGHVS and CDR2 is FQNEAQ.

J is TRBJ1-5 and V is TRBV27; D remains ambiguous. The CDR3 has 16 residues. V dropped 6 bases and J dropped 5 bases, with 20 bases sitting between them. Looked up from germline, CDR1 is MNHEY and CDR2 is SMNVEV (reference sequence). CDR3 in amino acids: CASRPGGVGIYQPQHF. CDR3 nucleotide sequence: TGTGCCAGCAGACCGGGCGGGGTAGGGATTTATCAGCCCCAGCATTTT.

The CDR3 sequence is CASSSPRTGKETQYF. In DNA form, the CDR3 reads TGTGCCAGCAGCTCCCCCCGGACAGGGAAAGAGACCCAGTACTTC. This chain uses TRBV6-5 with TRBJ2-5, with 8 bases identical to TRBD1. The germline V gene encodes CDR1 MNHEY and CDR2 SVGAGI. V was pared by 6 bases and J by 3 bases, with 9 bases of the junction left unmatched. CDR3 size: 15 residues.

V gene TRBV2 combines with J gene TRBJ1-2, with D uncertain. The germline CDR1 and CDR2 sequences are SNHLY and FYNNEI. There are 11 residues in the CDR3. V was clipped by 0 bases and J by 7 bases, with 3 bases between them. The DNA for the CDR3 is TGTGCCAGCAGTGAAGCGGGTGGCTACACCTTC. Residues: CASSEAGGYTF. The variable domain in full, completed from reference TRBV2 and TRBJ1-2, reads EPEVTQTPSHQVTQMGQEVILRCVPISNHLYFYWYRQILGQKVEFLVSFYNNEISEKSEIFDDQFSVERPDGSNFTLKIRSTKLEDSAMYFCASSEAGGYTFGSGTRLTVV.

With respect to this clone: One end of the junction fails to match germline, which may point to a read error. This sequence joins TRBV4-1 and TRBJ2-5; D unresolved. Per the germline V gene, CDR1 is MGHRA and CDR2 is YSYEKL. The CDR3 consists of 15 residues. The CDR3 region has the DNA TGCGCCAGCAGCCAAGTATCGCAGGCCCAAAAGACCCAGTACTTC. Translating it yields CASSQVSQAQKTQYF.

The chain employs TRBV7-3 and TRBJ2-4; the D is unclear. Germline loops: CDR1 SGHTA, CDR2 FQGTGA. The CDR3 sequence is 13 residues long. Trimming pared 1 base from V and 8 bases from J, leaving 9 bases between. CDR3 nucleotide sequence: TGTGCCAGCAGCTTAAAAGGGTCGGACATTCAGTACTTC. It encodes CASSLKGSDIQYF.

The J gene is TRBJ2-3, the V gene TRBV7-3, with TRBD1 matching 10 bases. The trim removed 3 bases at V and 4 bases at J, leaving 1 base unmatched. The CDR3 has 14 residues. CDR1 and CDR2 (germline): SGHTA, FQGTGA. CDR3 in DNA: TGTGCCAGCAGCTTCGGGACAGGGGCAGATACGCAGTATTTT. Amino acid sequence: CASSFGTGADTQYF. Supplemented by reference TRBV7-3 and TRBJ2-3, the full variable domain reads GAGVSQTPSNKVTEKGKYVELRCDPISGHTALYWYRQSLGQGPEFLIYFQGTGAADDSGLPNDRFFAVRPEGSVSTLKIQRTERGDSAVYLCASSFGTGADTQYFGPGTRLTVL.